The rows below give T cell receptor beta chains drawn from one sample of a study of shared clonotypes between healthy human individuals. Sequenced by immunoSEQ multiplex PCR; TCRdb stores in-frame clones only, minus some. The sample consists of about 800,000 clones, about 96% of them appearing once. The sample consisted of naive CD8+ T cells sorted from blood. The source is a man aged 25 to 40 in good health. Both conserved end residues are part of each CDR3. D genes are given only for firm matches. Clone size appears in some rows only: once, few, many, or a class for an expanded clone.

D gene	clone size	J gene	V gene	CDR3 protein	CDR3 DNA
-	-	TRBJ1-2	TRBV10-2	CASSRWTEGYTF	TGCGCCAGCAGCCGCTGGACGGAGGGCTACACCTTC
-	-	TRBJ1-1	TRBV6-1	CASSVFRAGVMNTEAFF	TGTGCCAGCAGTGTGTTCAGGGCAGGGGTTATGAACACTGAAGCTTTCTTT
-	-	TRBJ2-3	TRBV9	CASSVGTGNTDTQYF	TGTGCCAGCAGCGTAGGTACAGGGAACACAGATACGCAGTATTTT
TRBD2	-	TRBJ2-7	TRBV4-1	CASSQIGLDYEQYF	TGCGCCAGCAGCCAAATAGGACTAGACTACGAGCAGTACTTC
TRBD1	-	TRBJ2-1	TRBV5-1	CASSLSTGVYNEQFF	TGCGCCAGCAGCCTGTCGACAGGGGTTTACAATGAGCAGTTCTTC
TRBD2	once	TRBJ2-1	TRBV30	CAWSEGLAGGFLPLDEQFF	TGTGCCTGGAGTGAAGGGCTAGCGGGAGGCTTTCTCCCTTTAGATGAGCAGTTCTTC
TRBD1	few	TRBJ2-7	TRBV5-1	CASRPGTGTYEQYF	TGCGCCAGCAGACCCGGGACAGGGACATACGAGCAGTACTTC
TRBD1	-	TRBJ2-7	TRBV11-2	CASRYRQGYYEQYF	TGTGCCAGCAGGTACCGACAGGGGTACTACGAGCAGTACTTC
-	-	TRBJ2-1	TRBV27	CASSLRDTYNEQFF	TGTGCCAGCAGTTTGCGGGACACCTACAATGAGCAGTTCTTC
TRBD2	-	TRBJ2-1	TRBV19	CASSPPGLSPLHNEQFF	TGTGCCAGTAGTCCCCCGGGACTATCCCCTTTGCACAATGAGCAGTTCTTC
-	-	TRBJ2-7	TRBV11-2	CASSSKDWSYEQYF	TGTGCCAGCAGCTCCAAAGATTGGAGTTACGAGCAGTACTTC
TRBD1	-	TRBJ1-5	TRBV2	CASSDFGTDSNQPQHF	TGTGCCAGCAGTGATTTCGGGACAGATAGCAATCAGCCCCAGCATTTT
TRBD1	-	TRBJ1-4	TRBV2	CASRQRQGGEKLFF	TGTGCCAGCAGACAACGACAGGGCGGGGAAAAACTGTTTTTT
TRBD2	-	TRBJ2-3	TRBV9	CASSVWREGPADTQYF	TGTGCCAGCAGCGTATGGCGGGAGGGCCCCGCAGATACGCAGTATTTT
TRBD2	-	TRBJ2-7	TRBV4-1	CASSQGSGVSYEQYF	TGCGCCAGCAGCCAAGGTAGCGGGGTCTCCTACGAGCAGTACTTC
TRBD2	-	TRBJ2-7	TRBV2	CASSEPWTSGSYEQYF	TGTGCCAGCAGTGAACCATGGACTAGCGGTTCCTACGAGCAGTACTTC
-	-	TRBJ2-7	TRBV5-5	CATQTVSSYEQYF	TGTGCCACCCAGACCGTATCCTCCTACGAGCAGTACTTC
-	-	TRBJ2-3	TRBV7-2	CASSLVVGGAATDTQYF	TGTGCCAGCAGCTTAGTTGTGGGGGGCGCAGCCACAGATACGCAGTATTTT
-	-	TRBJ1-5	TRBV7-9	CASSLSAASANQPQHF	TGTGCCAGCAGCCTGAGTGCGGCCTCAGCCAATCAGCCCCAGCATTTT
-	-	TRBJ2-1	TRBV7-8	CASSLGQYNEQFF	TGTGCCAGCAGCTTAGGACAGTACAATGAGCAGTTCTTC
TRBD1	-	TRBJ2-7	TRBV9	CASSKNGVGTGNPYEQYF	TGTGCCAGCAGCAAAAACGGGGTTGGGACAGGGAACCCCTACGAGCAGTACTTC
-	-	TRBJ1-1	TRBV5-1	CASSLAGPNTEAFF	TGCGCCAGCAGCTTGGCAGGCCCGAACACTGAAGCTTTCTTT
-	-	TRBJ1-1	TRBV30	CAWSVLATVGTEAFF	TGTGCCTGGAGTGTACTTGCGACAGTTGGCACTGAAGCTTTCTTT
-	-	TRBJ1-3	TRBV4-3	CASSQKDGNTIYF	TGCGCCAGCAGCCAAAAGGACGGAAACACCATATATTTT
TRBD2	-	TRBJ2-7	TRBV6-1	CASSGRQREVEQYF	TGTGCCAGCAGCGGACGCCAGCGGGAGGTGGAGCAGTACTTC
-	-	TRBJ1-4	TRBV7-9	CASSFPMKANEKLFF	TGTGCCAGCAGCTTCCCAATGAAAGCTAATGAAAAACTGTTTTTT
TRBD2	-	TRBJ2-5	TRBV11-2	CASSRRLAGVKETQYF	TGTGCCAGCAGCCGCCGACTAGCGGGAGTAAAAGAGACCCAGTACTTC
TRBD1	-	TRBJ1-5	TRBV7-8	CASSFDPGGMNQPQHF	TGTGCCAGCAGCTTTGACCCAGGGGGGATGAATCAGCCCCAGCATTTT
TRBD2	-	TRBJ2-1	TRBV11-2	CASSLGVAGFYNEQFF	TGTGCCAGCAGCCTAGGGGTAGCGGGGTTTTACAATGAGCAGTTCTTC
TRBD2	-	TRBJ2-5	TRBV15	CATSRTLAGAETQYF	TGTGCCACCAGCAGAACCCTAGCGGGAGCAGAGACCCAGTACTTC
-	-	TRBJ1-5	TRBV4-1	CASSQDIGDNQPQHF	TGCGCCAGCAGCCAAGATATCGGGGACAATCAGCCCCAGCATTTT
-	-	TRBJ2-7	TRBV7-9	CASSFDSSYEQYF	TGTGCCAGCAGCTTCGATAGCTCCTACGAGCAGTACTTC
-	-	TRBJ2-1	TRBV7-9	CASSLAMRVDEQFF	TGTGCCAGCAGCTTAGCGATGAGGGTCGATGAGCAGTTCTTC
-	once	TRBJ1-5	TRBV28	CASTLGGNQPQHF	TGTGCCAGTACACTCGGGGGCAATCAGCCCCAGCATTTT
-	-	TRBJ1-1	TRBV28	CATMNRENTEAFF	TGTGCCACGATGAACAGGGAGAACACTGAAGCTTTCTTT
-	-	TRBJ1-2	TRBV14	CASSQDWSSYEGYTF	TGTGCCAGCAGCCAAGATTGGAGCAGCTACGAGGGCTACACCTTC
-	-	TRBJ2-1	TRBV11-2	CASSLQRYAIYNEQFF	TGTGCCAGCAGCCTACAGCGATACGCAATATACAATGAGCAGTTCTTC
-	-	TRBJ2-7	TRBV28	CASTSRTGPYEQYF	TGTGCCAGCACTTCCCGGACGGGTCCCTACGAGCAGTACTTC
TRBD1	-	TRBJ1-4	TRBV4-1	CASSHLTGIGEKLFF	TGCGCCAGCAGCCATCTGACAGGGATTGGTGAAAAACTGTTTTTT
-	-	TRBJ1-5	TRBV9	CASSVGGDGDNQPQHF	TGTGCCAGCAGCGTGGGAGGAGACGGAGACAATCAGCCCCAGCATTTT